A selection of T cell receptor beta chains follows, all from one sample in a study of T cell repertoires in cytomegalovirus infection. TCRdb re-analysed the reads in MiXCR, keeping a single row per CDR3 protein. The sample carries about 740,000 distinct CDR3 sequences, roughly 35% recorded once. The sequenced material came from PBMCs. These receptors originate from a human donor in good health (CMV status not recorded). Some clones in this sample may be carry-over from other donors' samples. The CDR3 runs from the conserved cysteine through the conserved F or W. D genes are given only for firm matches. The size field is filled for only some rows; it gives once, few, many or a size class.

clone_size	d_call	v_call	j_call	cdr3_length	cdr3_aa	cdr3_nt
-	TRBD2	TRBV12-3/TRBV12-4	TRBJ2-1	16	CASSSASGRALNEQFF	TGTGCCAGCAGTTCGGCTAGCGGGAGGGCCCTCAATGAGCAGTTCTTC
-	-	TRBV9	TRBJ2-3	18	CASSSTGSGGTSTDTQYF	TGTGCCAGCAGCTCCACCGGGTCAGGAGGGACAAGCACAGATACGCAGTATTTT
-	TRBD1	TRBV7-2	TRBJ1-5	15	CASSLVRGDDQPPHF	TGTGCCAGCAGCTTAGTCAGGGGGGATGATCAGCCCCCGCATTTT
many	-	TRBV12-3/TRBV12-4	TRBJ2-7	11	CASSPHYEQYF	TGTGCCAGCAGTCCCCACTACGAGCAGTACTTC
-	-	TRBV6-5	TRBJ1-1	14	CASSYGSPTEEAFF	TGTGCCAGCAGTTACGGTTCTCCGACAGAAGAAGCTTTCTTT
few	TRBD1	TRBV24-1	TRBJ1-2	13	CATGDRSNYGYTF	TGTGCCACCGGGGACAGAAGTAACTATGGCTACACCTTC
-	-	TRBV20-1	TRBJ1-1	9	CSASAEAFF	TGCAGTGCTTCCGCTGAAGCTTTCTTT
-	-	TRBV7-9	TRBJ1-3	16	CASSSQGVPSGNTIYF	TGTGCCAGCAGCTCCCAAGGGGTACCCTCTGGAAACACCATATATTTT
-	-	TRBV19	TRBJ1-1	13	CASGAFGNTEAFF	TGTGCCAGTGGGGCCTTCGGAAACACTGAAGCTTTCTTT
-	TRBD1	TRBV29-1	TRBJ1-5	15	CSVATGGDGNQPQHF	TGCAGCGTTGCCACAGGGGGCGACGGCAATCAGCCCCAGCATTTT
few	-	TRBV28	TRBJ2-7	15	CASSPSRGSSYEQYF	TGTGCCAGCAGCCCATCCAGGGGAAGCTCCTACGAGCAGTACTTC
-	-	TRBV19	TRBJ2-6	16	CASSSRGIAGANVLTF	TGTGCCAGTAGCTCGAGGGGAATCGCTGGGGCCAACGTCCTGACTTTC
few	-	TRBV29-1	TRBJ1-2	14	CSVDPSEGNYGYTF	TGCAGCGTTGACCCCTCGGAAGGGAACTATGGCTACACCTTC
-	TRBD1	TRBV19	TRBJ1-2	14	CATLRGQGIYGYTF	TGTGCCACCCTCCGGGGACAGGGGATCTATGGCTACACCTTC
-	-	TRBV19	TRBJ2-2	12	CAASRNTGELFF	TGTGCCGCCAGCCGTAACACCGGGGAGCTGTTTTTT
-	-	TRBV28	TRBJ1-5	15	CASTIHGVSNQPQHF	TGTGCCAGCACCATACATGGTGTAAGCAATCAGCCCCAGCATTTT
-	-	TRBV20-1	TRBJ2-1	15	CSARSRTASYNEQFF	TGCAGTGCTAGATCCAGGACAGCCTCCTACAATGAGCAGTTCTTC
-	-	TRBV6-6	TRBJ1-4	17	CASSYDLRRAVGEKLFF	TGTGCCAGCAGTTACGACCTAAGGAGGGCAGTAGGTGAAAAACTGTTTTTT
few	TRBD1	TRBV12-3/TRBV12-4	TRBJ2-5	16	CASSFTGTGAIGSQYF	TGTGCCAGCAGCTTTACCGGGACAGGGGCCATTGGGTCCCAGTACTTC
-	TRBD1	TRBV2	TRBJ2-7	16	CASFSGQITRSYEQYF	TGTGCCAGTTTCTCGGGACAGATAACACGCTCCTACGAGCAGTACTTC
few	TRBD2	TRBV7-2	TRBJ2-3	15	CASSPQSGSTDTQYF	TGTGCCAGCAGCCCTCAAAGCGGGAGTACAGATACGCAGTATTTT
-	-	TRBV6-1	TRBJ2-4	15	CASSQGGFAKNIQYF	TGTGCCAGCAGTCAGGGGGGTTTCGCCAAAAACATTCAGTACTTC
few	TRBD2	TRBV20-1	TRBJ2-7	17	CSARSGTSGSVTYEQYF	TGCAGTGCTAGATCCGGGACTAGCGGGAGTGTCACCTACGAGCAGTACTTC
many	-	TRBV7-2	TRBJ1-1	14	CASSLRGQYTEAFF	TGTGCCAGCAGCTTACGGGGGCAGTACACTGAAGCTTTCTTT
many	-	TRBV18	TRBJ1-1	13	CASSPGQNTEAFF	TGTGCCAGCAGCCCGGGACAGAACACTGAAGCTTTCTTT
few	-	TRBV2	TRBJ2-4	13	CASKLAPKNIQYF	TGTGCCAGCAAACTAGCCCCAAAAAACATTCAGTACTTC
-	-	TRBV11-3	TRBJ2-1	15	CASSLVPTPMDEQFF	TGTGCCAGCAGCTTAGTCCCGACTCCAATGGATGAGCAGTTCTTC
-	-	TRBV6-2/TRBV6-3	TRBJ2-5	15	CASSYDRTRQETQYF	TGTGCCAGCAGTTACGATCGGACTCGCCAAGAGACCCAGTACTTC
few	TRBD2	TRBV6-2/TRBV6-3	TRBJ2-7	17	CASSYPPDSGRGYEQYF	TGTGCCAGCAGTTACCCTCCCGATAGCGGGCGAGGCTACGAGCAGTACTTC
many	TRBD1	TRBV2	TRBJ2-3	16	CASSEAATGVADTQYF	TGTGCCAGCAGTGAAGCTGCGACAGGGGTGGCAGATACGCAGTATTTT
-	-	TRBV6-5	TRBJ2-7	16	CASSYSRQGGTYEQYF	TGTGCCAGCAGTTACTCGAGGCAGGGGGGCACCTACGAGCAGTACTTC
-	-	TRBV29-1	TRBJ2-5	14	CSVGMSTAKESQYF	TGCAGCGTTGGAATGAGTACGGCAAAAGAGTCCCAGTACTTC
few	TRBD1	TRBV5-4	TRBJ2-5	16	CASSPGQKINQETQYF	TGTGCCAGCAGCCCGGGACAGAAAATAAACCAAGAGACCCAGTACTTC
-	-	TRBV19	TRBJ1-6	16	CASSRRHRDNNSPLHF	TGTGCCAGTAGCCGCCGCCATCGGGACAACAATTCACCCCTCCACTTT
-	-	TRBV6-5	TRBJ2-5	16	CASSYMLEGFRETQYF	TGTGCCAGCAGTTACATGTTAGAGGGCTTTCGGGAGACCCAGTACTTC
-	TRBD1	TRBV5-4	TRBJ2-3	15	CASSLIQGVKNTQYF	TGTGCCAGCAGCTTGATCCAGGGGGTTAAAAATACGCAGTATTTT
once	-	TRBV19	TRBJ2-7	14	CASSSQLETYEQYF	TGTGCCAGTAGTTCCCAACTAGAAACCTACGAGCAATACTTC
-	-	TRBV5-1	TRBJ1-4	12	CASSLNRGQLFF	TGCGCCAGCAGCTTGAACCGGGGTCAACTGTTTTTT
few	TRBD1	TRBV12-3/TRBV12-4	TRBJ1-6	15	CASRMGTGPPQTLHF	TGTGCCAGCAGAATGGGGACAGGGCCCCCCCAGACCCTCCACTTT
few	TRBD2	TRBV5-1	TRBJ2-7	14	CASSRAGGVDEQYF	TGCGCCAGCAGCCGAGCGGGGGGCGTAGACGAGCAGTACTTC
-	TRBD1	TRBV6-6	TRBJ1-1	13	CASRISQGDEAFF	TGTGCCAGCAGGATTTCTCAGGGGGATGAAGCTTTCTTT
-	TRBD2	TRBV20-1	TRBJ2-1	12	CSAPSGGNKQFF	TGCAGTGCTCCTAGCGGCGGCAATAAGCAGTTCTTC
few	TRBD2	TRBV7-9	TRBJ2-7	16	CASSLDPSGKTDEQYF	TGTGCCAGCAGCTTAGATCCTAGCGGGAAAACAGACGAGCAGTACTTC
-	-	TRBV6-5	TRBJ2-7	15	CASIEFGGEPYEQYF	TGTGCCAGCATTGAATTCGGAGGGGAACCCTACGAGCAGTACTTC
-	-	TRBV4-2	TRBJ2-3	17	CASSQSFGGVFTDTQYF	TGTGCCAGCAGCCAATCCTTCGGCGGGGTCTTCACAGATACGCAGTATTTT
-	-	TRBV28	TRBJ2-1	13	CASSEGGGNEQFF	TGTGCCAGCAGCGAGGGGGGGGGCAATGAGCAGTTCTTC
few	TRBD2	TRBV7-6	TRBJ2-7	15	CASSPSGGGLYEQYF	TGTGCCAGCAGCCCTTCCGGGGGGGGGCTCTACGAGCAGTACTTC
-	TRBD2	TRBV12-3/TRBV12-4	TRBJ2-2	18	CASSQRGGLGPNTGELFF	TGTGCCAGCAGCCAGCGGGGGGGCTTAGGGCCGAACACCGGGGAGCTGTTTTTT
few	-	TRBV27	TRBJ2-6	15	CASSLSPTGANVLTF	TGTGCCAGCAGTTTATCCCCCACTGGGGCCAACGTCCTGACTTTC